This T cell receptor (beta chain) emerged from a study of shared clonotypes between healthy human individuals. Germline trimming cut 2 bases from V and 5 bases from J; bases unmatched to any gene: 5. The CDR3 length is 15 residues. The germline V gene encodes CDR1 MNHNS and CDR2 SASEGT. The table came from immunoSEQ multiplex PCR; TCRdb's copy has only in-frame clones and leaves some out. The table includes about 700,000 clones, roughly 70% detected once. Notes on this clone: The antigen is not known.

Study findings and constraints: Measured sharing among donors was expected to vary with sequencing depth.

Sample: memory CD4+ T cells sorted from blood. As for subset: CD45RA-negative fraction. J is TRBJ1-4 and V is TRBV6-1; 7 bases map to TRBD1. This TCR derives from a woman aged 25 to 39 in good health. Written as DNA, the CDR3 is TGTGCCAGCAGTGAAACGGAACAGGGGAATGAAAAACTGTTTTTT. Translating it yields CASSETEQGNEKLFF.